A selection of T cell receptor beta chains follows, all from one sample in a study of CD8+ T cells in alopecia areata. Using immunoSEQ multiplex PCR, the repertoire was profiled, and TCRdb retains in-frame clones only, with some absent. The data contain 150,000 or so clones, roughly 70% of them singletons. The specimen comprised CD8+ T cells sorted from blood, sampled at week 0. These receptors were obtained from a human donor with alopecia areata. CDR3s include the opening cysteine and the closing phenylalanine or tryptophan. Fields, in order: CDR3 protein, CDR3 DNA, V gene, J gene, clone size, CDR3 length, D gene. A D gene is named only where the DNA matches it firmly. Clone size is not always given. Where it is, it says once, few, many or a class for expanded clones.

cdr3_aa: CASSLSDTGNTEAFF
cdr3_nt: TGTGCCAGCAGTTTATCCGATACAGGGAACACTGAAGCTTTCTTT
v_call: TRBV6-5
j_call: TRBJ1-1
clone_size: -
cdr3_length: 15
d_call: -

cdr3_aa: CASSTGLDNEQFF
cdr3_nt: TGCGCCAGCAGCACTGGACTAGACAATGAGCAGTTCTTC
v_call: TRBV5-1
j_call: TRBJ2-1
clone_size: -
cdr3_length: 13
d_call: TRBD2

cdr3_aa: CASSFSRGKFNYGYTF
cdr3_nt: TGTGCCAGCAGCTTCTCTAGGGGCAAATTTAACTATGGCTACACCTTC
v_call: TRBV7-9
j_call: TRBJ1-2
clone_size: -
cdr3_length: 16
d_call: -

cdr3_aa: CASSPRPGSGGARPGAKNIQYF
cdr3_nt: TGTGCCAGCAGCCCCAGGCCGGGGAGCGGGGGGGCCAGACCGGGAGCCAAAAACATTCAGTACTTC
v_call: TRBV13
j_call: TRBJ2-4
clone_size: -
cdr3_length: 22
d_call: TRBD2

cdr3_aa: CASSPNQRQYTF
cdr3_nt: TGTGCCAGCAGCCCCAACCAACGACAGTACACCTTC
v_call: TRBV7-9
j_call: TRBJ1-2
clone_size: few
cdr3_length: 12
d_call: -

cdr3_aa: CASSLVASGPGIEQYF
cdr3_nt: TGTGCCAGCAGCTTAGTTGCGAGCGGGCCTGGAATCGAGCAGTACTTC
v_call: TRBV7-2
j_call: TRBJ2-7
clone_size: -
cdr3_length: 16
d_call: -

cdr3_aa: CSASSGFTDTQYF
cdr3_nt: TGCAGCGCAAGCTCGGGGTTCACAGATACGCAGTATTTT
v_call: TRBV29-1
j_call: TRBJ2-3
clone_size: -
cdr3_length: 13
d_call: -

cdr3_aa: CATSGSRGYNNSPLHF
cdr3_nt: TGTGCCACCAGCGGAAGCAGGGGGTATAATAATTCACCCCTCCACTTT
v_call: TRBV15
j_call: TRBJ1-6
clone_size: -
cdr3_length: 16
d_call: TRBD1

cdr3_aa: CASSFPDRIETGELFF
cdr3_nt: TGTGCCAGCAGCTTCCCCGACAGGATAGAGACCGGGGAGCTGTTTTTT
v_call: TRBV7-9
j_call: TRBJ2-2
clone_size: -
cdr3_length: 16
d_call: -

cdr3_aa: CASSDVQGGGYTF
cdr3_nt: TGTGCCAGCAGTGATGTACAGGGCGGTGGCTACACCTTC
v_call: TRBV2
j_call: TRBJ1-2
clone_size: -
cdr3_length: 13
d_call: -

cdr3_aa: CASSSPLAAGVPYEQYF
cdr3_nt: TGTGCCAGCAGCAGCCCCCTGGCGGCGGGGGTCCCCTACGAGCAGTACTTC
v_call: TRBV7-9
j_call: TRBJ2-7
clone_size: few
cdr3_length: 17
d_call: TRBD2

cdr3_aa: CAWKTQPNTEAFF
cdr3_nt: TGTGCCTGGAAGACTCAACCAAACACTGAAGCTTTCTTT
v_call: TRBV30
j_call: TRBJ1-1
clone_size: -
cdr3_length: 13
d_call: -

cdr3_aa: CSVTRQSSYEQYF
cdr3_nt: TGCAGCGTCACCCGACAGTCCTCCTACGAGCAGTACTTC
v_call: TRBV29-1
j_call: TRBJ2-7
clone_size: few
cdr3_length: 13
d_call: -

cdr3_aa: CASRLRPRGQGAAGELFF
cdr3_nt: TGCGCCAGCAGATTACGACCACGGGGACAGGGGGCTGCCGGGGAGCTGTTTTTT
v_call: TRBV5-1
j_call: TRBJ2-2
clone_size: -
cdr3_length: 18
d_call: TRBD1

cdr3_aa: CASSYGVGTDTQYF
cdr3_nt: TGTGCCAGTAGTTACGGCGTGGGCACAGATACGCAGTATTTT
v_call: TRBV19
j_call: TRBJ2-3
clone_size: -
cdr3_length: 14
d_call: -

cdr3_aa: CASSLDGEGSNPVGHEKLFF
cdr3_nt: TGTGCCAGCAGCTTAGATGGGGAGGGATCCAATCCGGTCGGGCATGAAAAACTGTTTTTT
v_call: TRBV7-6
j_call: TRBJ1-4
clone_size: -
cdr3_length: 20
d_call: -

cdr3_aa: CSVEGGYEQYF
cdr3_nt: TGCAGCGTTGAGGGGGGCTACGAGCAGTACTTC
v_call: TRBV29-1
j_call: TRBJ2-7
clone_size: -
cdr3_length: 11
d_call: -

cdr3_aa: CASSWGSGGPTNTGELFF
cdr3_nt: TGCGCCAGCAGCTGGGGTTCGGGGGGACCTACGAACACCGGGGAGCTGTTTTTT
v_call: TRBV5-1
j_call: TRBJ2-2
clone_size: few
cdr3_length: 18
d_call: TRBD2